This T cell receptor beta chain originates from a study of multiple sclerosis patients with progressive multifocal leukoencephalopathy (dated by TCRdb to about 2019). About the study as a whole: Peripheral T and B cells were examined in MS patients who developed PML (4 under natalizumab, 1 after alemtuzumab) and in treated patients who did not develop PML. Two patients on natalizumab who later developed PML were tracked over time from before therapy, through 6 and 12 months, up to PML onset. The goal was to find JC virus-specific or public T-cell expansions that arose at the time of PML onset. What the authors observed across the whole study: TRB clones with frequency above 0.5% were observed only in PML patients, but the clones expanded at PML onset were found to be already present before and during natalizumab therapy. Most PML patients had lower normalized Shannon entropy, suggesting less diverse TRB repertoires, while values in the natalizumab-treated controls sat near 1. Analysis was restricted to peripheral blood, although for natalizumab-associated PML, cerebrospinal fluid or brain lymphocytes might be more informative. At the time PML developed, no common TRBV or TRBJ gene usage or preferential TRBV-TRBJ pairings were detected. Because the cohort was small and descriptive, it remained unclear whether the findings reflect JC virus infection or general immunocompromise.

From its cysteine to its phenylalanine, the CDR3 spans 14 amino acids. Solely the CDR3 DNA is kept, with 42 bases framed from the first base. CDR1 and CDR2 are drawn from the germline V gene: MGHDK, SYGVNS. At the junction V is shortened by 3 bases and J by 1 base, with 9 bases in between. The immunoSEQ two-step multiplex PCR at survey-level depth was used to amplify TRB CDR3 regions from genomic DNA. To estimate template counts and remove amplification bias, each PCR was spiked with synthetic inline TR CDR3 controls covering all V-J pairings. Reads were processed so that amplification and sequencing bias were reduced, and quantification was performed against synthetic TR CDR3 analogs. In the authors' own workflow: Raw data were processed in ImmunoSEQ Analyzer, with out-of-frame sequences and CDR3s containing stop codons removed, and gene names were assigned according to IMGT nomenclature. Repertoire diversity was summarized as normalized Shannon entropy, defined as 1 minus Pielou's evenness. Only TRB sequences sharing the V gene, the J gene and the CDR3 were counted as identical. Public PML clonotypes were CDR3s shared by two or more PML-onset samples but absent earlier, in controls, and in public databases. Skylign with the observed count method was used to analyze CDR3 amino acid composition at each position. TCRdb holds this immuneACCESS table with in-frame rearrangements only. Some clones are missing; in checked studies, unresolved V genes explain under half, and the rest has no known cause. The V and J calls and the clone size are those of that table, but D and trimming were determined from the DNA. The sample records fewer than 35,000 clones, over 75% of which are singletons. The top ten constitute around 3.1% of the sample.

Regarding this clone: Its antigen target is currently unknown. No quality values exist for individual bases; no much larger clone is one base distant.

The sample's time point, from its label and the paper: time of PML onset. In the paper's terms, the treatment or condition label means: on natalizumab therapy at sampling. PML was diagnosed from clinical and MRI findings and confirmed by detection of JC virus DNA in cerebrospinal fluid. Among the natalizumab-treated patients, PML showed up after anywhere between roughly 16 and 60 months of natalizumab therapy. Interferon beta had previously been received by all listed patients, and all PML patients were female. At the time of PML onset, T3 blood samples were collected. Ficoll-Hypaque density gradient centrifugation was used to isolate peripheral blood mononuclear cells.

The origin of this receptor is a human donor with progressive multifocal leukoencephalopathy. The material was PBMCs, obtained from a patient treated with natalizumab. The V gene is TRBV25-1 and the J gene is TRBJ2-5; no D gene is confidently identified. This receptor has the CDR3 CASSDPIIQETQYF. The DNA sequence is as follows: TGTGCCAGCAGTGATCCTATTATCCAAGAGACCCAGTACTTC.